This record looks at one T cell receptor beta chain sequence and its context. Antigen unknown. The record originates from a study of cytomegalovirus exposure and HLA in healthy donors. Turning to the study itself: The 120 or so validation repertoires were produced on the same platform as the roughly 700 repertoires of the first cohort. This was reported in a later analysis.

TCRdb keeps only in-frame clones here, not all; method: immunoSEQ multiplex PCR. The data hold 200,000 or so clones, with 75% to 90% observed a single time. CDR1 and CDR2 from the germline V gene are SGHDT and YYEEEE. This CDR3 is built from 13 residues. V shed 0 bases and J shed 5 bases, with 6 bases lying between them. Study conclusions and caveats: Researchers counted around 180 TCR beta chains as cytomegalovirus-associated. The finding came from a later analysis; first-cohort TCR clusters tended to co-occur in the 130 or so validation repertoires. Rarity characterized most TCR sequences, yet some public TCRs appeared in many donors.

The sequenced sample was PBMCs. The V and J genes are TRBV5-6 and TRBJ1-3; D is uncertain. The TCR originated in a woman between 18 and 29 years old in good health and CMV-seronegative. Written as DNA, the CDR3 is TGTGCCAGCAGCTTGGGCCGGAGAAACACCATATATTTT. This gives the protein CASSLGRRNTIYF. Using reference TRBV5-6 and TRBJ1-3 for the parts outside the CDR3, the full variable domain is DAGVTQSPTHLIKTRGQQVTLRCSPKSGHDTVSWYQQALGQGPQFIFQYYEEEERQRGNFPDRFSGHQFPNYSSELNVNALLLGDSALYLCASSLGRRNTIYFGEGSWLTVV.